Ten or more counts support the clone carrying this T cell receptor (beta chain). Its antigen is not identified. From RNA transcripts, TCR beta CDR3 regions were amplified. TCR CDR3 underwent first-round RT-PCR with the HTBI primer set. Each CDR3 protein is one row after TCRdb ran MiXCR on the multiplex PCR reads. The sample has about 160,000 distinct CDR3 sequences; approximately 9% are singletons. V lost 3 bases to trimming and J lost 8 bases; unmatched junction nucleotides: 7. CDR1 is LNHDA, CDR2 SQIVND, per germline (reference sequence). The CDR3 runs to 15 residues. The record originates from a study of T cells in Graves' hyperthyroidism and ophthalmopathy. Exclusion of a patient resulted from uncontrolled infection, other autoimmune disease, pregnancy or lactation. Diagnoses used clinical symptoms, serum thyroxine and TRAb, thyroid ultrasound and orbital computed tomography. The study's findings and limits: Most clonotypes expanded in the thyroid (above 0.001) were also present in blood.

Specimen: blood. The clonotype comes from a woman aged 18-29 years with Graves' hyperthyroidism that later progressed to Graves' ophthalmopathy. V and J are TRBV19 and TRBJ2-1; 10 bases are a match to TRBD2. The DNA for the CDR3 is TGTGCCAGTAGTATGAGGAGCGGGGGGGACGATGAGCAGTTCTTC. Amino acid sequence: CASSMRSGGDDEQFF.